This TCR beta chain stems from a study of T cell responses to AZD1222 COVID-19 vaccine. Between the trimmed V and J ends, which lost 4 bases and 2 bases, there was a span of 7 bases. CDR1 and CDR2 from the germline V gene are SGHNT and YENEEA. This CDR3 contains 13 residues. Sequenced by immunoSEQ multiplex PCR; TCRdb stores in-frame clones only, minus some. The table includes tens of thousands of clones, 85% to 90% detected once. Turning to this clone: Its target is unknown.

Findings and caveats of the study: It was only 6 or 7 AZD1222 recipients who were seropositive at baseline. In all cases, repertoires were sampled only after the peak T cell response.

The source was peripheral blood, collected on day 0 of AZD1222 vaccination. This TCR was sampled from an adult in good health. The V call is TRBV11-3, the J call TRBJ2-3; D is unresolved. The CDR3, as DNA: TGTGCCAGCAGCTCGGACGTCACAGATACGCAGTATTTT. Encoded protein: CASSSDVTDTQYF.